Detailed here is one T cell receptor (beta chain). As yet, its antigen is unknown. Combining a sample-barcoded 5' primer with a J-beta primer mix, a second PCR ran for roughly 7 to 12 cycles. TCRdb independently ran MiXCR on the 5' RACE reads; one entry per CDR3 protein. The sample holds 1,800,000 or so distinct CDR3 sequences, about 39% seen once. This sample was taken from a study of blood T cells in healthy people across ages. Isolated PBMCs totaled at least 6.5 million in each sample. Overall study results and limits: From one million sequenced T cells, diversity estimates were lower bounds. Age advanced and TCR beta diversity per million T cells fell, roughly linearly.

Germline CDR1 and CDR2: MNHNS and SASEGT. V was shortened by 4 bases and J by 2 bases, with 10 bases between the two germline ends. The CDR3 has 14 residues. Input material: blood. The receptor's source is a human donor in good health. The chain couples TRBV6-1 to TRBJ2-3, with D maybe TRBD1 (6 bases). The CDR3 region has the DNA TGTGCCAGCAGTGGCGCAGGGGCCACAGATACGCAGTATTTT. Residues: CASSGAGATDTQYF.